Sequencing of this TCR beta chain was carried out in a study of CD8 T cells in Susac syndrome. Study as a whole: When their blood was taken, the Susac syndrome patients had either not yet had any therapy, were taking corticosteroids, or were taking intravenous immunoglobulin alone.

Random hexamers primed reverse transcription of 0.5 to 1 ug RNA. TCRdb passed the immunoSEQ multiplex PCR reads through MiXCR, listing each CDR3 protein once. The sample records about 150,000 distinct CDR3 sequences, just under 95% being singletons. Trimming pared 4 bases from V and 8 bases from J, leaving 21 bases between. CDR1 is MNHNS, CDR2 SASEGT, per germline. This CDR3 spans 16 amino acids. TCR beta sequencing covered blood CD8+ and CD4+ T cells. The patients with Susac syndrome were individuals who fulfilled the recently defined diagnostic criteria for disease that was either definite or probable.

The V gene is TRBV6-1, the J gene TRBJ2-1; D possibly corresponds to TRBD1 (5 bases). Sequenced input: CD8+ T cells from PBMCs. The origin of this receptor is a human donor with Susac syndrome. Here the CDR3 DNA reads TGTGCCAGCAGTGGGTACGACAGATCCCTACGGGATGAGCAGTTCTTC. Protein: CASSGYDRSLRDEQFF.